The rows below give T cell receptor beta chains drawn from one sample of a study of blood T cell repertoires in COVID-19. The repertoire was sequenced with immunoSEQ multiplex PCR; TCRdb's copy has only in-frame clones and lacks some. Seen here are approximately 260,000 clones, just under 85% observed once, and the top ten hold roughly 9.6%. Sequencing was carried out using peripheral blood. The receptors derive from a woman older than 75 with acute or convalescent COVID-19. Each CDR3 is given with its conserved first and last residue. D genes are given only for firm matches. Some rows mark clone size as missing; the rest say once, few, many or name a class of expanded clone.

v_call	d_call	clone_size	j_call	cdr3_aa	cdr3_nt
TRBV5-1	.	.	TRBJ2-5	CASSEPGGETQYF	TGCGCCAGCAGCGAACCCGGAGGGGAGACCCAGTACTTC
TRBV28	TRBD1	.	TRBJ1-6	CASSRQGAPNSPLHF	TGTGCCAGCAGCCGACAGGGGGCGCCTAATTCACCCCTCCACTTT
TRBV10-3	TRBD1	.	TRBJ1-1	CAITPTGGIEAFF	TGTGCCATCACCCCTACAGGGGGTATTGAAGCTTTCTTT
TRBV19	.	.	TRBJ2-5	CASSKEEGSGETQYF	TGTGCCAGTAGTAAGGAGGAGGGCAGTGGGGAGACCCAGTACTTC
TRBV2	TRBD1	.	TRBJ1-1	CASRGTGAEAFF	TGTGCCAGCAGAGGGACAGGGGCGGAAGCTTTCTTT
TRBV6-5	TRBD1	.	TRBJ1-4	CASSRQGASEKLFF	TGTGCCAGCAGCCGACAGGGGGCCTCTGAAAAACTGTTTTTT
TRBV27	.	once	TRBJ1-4	CASSPPGLTNEKLFF	TGTGCCAGCAGTCCTCCGGGACTGACTAATGAAAAACTGTTTTTT
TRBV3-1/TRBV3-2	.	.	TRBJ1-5	CASSQGLQGLGQPQHF	TGTGCCAGCAGCCAGGGATTACAGGGTCTCGGGCAGCCCCAGCATTTT
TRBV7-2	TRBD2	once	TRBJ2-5	CASSSGTSGGKTQYF	TGTGCCAGCAGCTCCGGGACTAGCGGGGGAAAGACCCAGTACTTC
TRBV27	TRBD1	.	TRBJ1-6	CASSLRGRYNSPLHF	TGTGCCAGCAGTTTGAGGGGGCGGTATAATTCACCCCTCCACTTT
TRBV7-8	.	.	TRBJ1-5	CASSPLPPGQAYSNQPQHF	TGTGCCAGCAGCCCCCTTCCCCCGGGACAAGCCTATAGCAATCAGCCCCAGCATTTT
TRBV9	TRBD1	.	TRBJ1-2	CASSGRDRGYGYTF	TGTGCCAGCAGCGGAAGGGACAGGGGGTATGGCTACACCTTC
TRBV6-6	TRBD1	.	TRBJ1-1	CASSGDSLNTEAFF	TGTGCCAGCTCCGGGGACAGCCTGAACACTGAAGCTTTCTTT
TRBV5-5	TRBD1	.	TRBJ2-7	CASSLYGTAYEQYF	TGTGCCAGCAGCCTATATGGGACAGCCTACGAGCAGTACTTC
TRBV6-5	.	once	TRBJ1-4	CASRRNNEKLFF	TGTGCCAGCAGGAGGAATAATGAAAAACTGTTTTTT
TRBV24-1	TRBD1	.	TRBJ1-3	CATSDTGQGGNTIYF	TGTGCCACCAGTGATACCGGACAGGGAGGAAACACCATATATTTT
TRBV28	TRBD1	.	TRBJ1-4	CASSVTGVREKLFF	TGTGCCAGCAGTGTAACAGGGGTGCGGGAAAAACTGTTTTTT
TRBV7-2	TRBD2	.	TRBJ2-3	CASSYSAGGWDTQYF	TGTGCCAGCAGTTATAGCGCGGGGGGGTGGGATACGCAGTATTTT
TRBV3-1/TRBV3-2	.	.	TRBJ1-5	CASSHEPTGLYNQPQHF	TGTGCCAGCAGCCACGAACCGACAGGCCTGTACAATCAGCCCCAGCATTTT
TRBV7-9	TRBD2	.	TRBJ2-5	CASSSGRGVGVEETQYF	TGTGCCAGCAGCTCGGGCCGGGGGGTAGGAGTTGAGGAGACCCAGTACTTC
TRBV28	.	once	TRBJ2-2	CASRPGRATGELFF	TGTGCCAGCAGACCCGGCAGGGCTACCGGGGAGCTGTTTTTT
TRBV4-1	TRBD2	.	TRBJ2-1	CASSQDRPAGGRNEQFF	TGCGCCAGCAGCCAAGATAGGCCAGCGGGGGGGCGGAATGAGCAGTTCTTC
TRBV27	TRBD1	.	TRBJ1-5	CASSLSGQAGRIGNQPQHF	TGTGCCAGCAGTTTGTCCGGACAGGCTGGCCGTATAGGCAATCAGCCCCAGCATTTT
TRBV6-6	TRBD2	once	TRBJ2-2	CASRRLAGAVNTGELFF	TGTGCCAGCAGGCGACTAGCGGGGGCCGTGAACACCGGGGAGCTGTTTTTT
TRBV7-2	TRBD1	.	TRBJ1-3	CASSPMTGSGNTIYF	TGTGCCAGCAGCCCCATGACAGGGTCGGGAAACACCATATATTTT
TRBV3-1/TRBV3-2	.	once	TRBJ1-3	CASSLEAGNTIYF	TGTGCCAGCAGCCTCGAGGCTGGAAACACCATATATTTT
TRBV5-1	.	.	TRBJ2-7	CASSFIERGTNEQYF	TGCGCCAGCAGCTTCATCGAGCGAGGAACCAACGAGCAGTACTTC
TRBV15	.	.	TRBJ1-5	CATSRKLSGNQPQHF	TGTGCCACCAGCAGAAAGCTATCCGGCAATCAGCCCCAGCATTTT
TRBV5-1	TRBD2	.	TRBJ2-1	CASSLGSSGGANEQFF	TGCGCCAGCAGCTTGGGCTCTAGCGGGGGGGCCAATGAGCAGTTCTTC
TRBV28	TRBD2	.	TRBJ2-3	CASRVSGEPTDTQYF	TGTGCCAGCAGGGTTAGCGGGGAACCCACAGATACGCAGTATTTT
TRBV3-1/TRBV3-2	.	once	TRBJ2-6	CASSQDRASSGANVLTF	TGTGCCAGCAGCCAAGATCGTGCGAGCTCTGGGGCCAACGTCCTGACTTTC
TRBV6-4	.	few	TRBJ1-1	CASSDSVQGGNTEAFF	TGTGCCAGCAGTGACTCCGTACAGGGTGGAAACACTGAAGCTTTCTTT
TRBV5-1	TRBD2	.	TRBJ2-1	CASSLATLAGVYNEQFF	TGCGCCAGCAGCTTGGCCACACTAGCGGGGGTATACAATGAGCAGTTCTTC
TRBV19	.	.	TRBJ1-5	CASSLIRPTGKQPQHF	TGTGCCAGTAGTCTAATTCGCCCTACAGGGAAGCAGCCCCAGCATTTT
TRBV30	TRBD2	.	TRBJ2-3	CAWSDRTSGGATDTQYF	TGTGCCTGGAGTGACAGGACTAGCGGGGGGGCCACAGATACGCAGTATTTT
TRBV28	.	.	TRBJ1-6	CATLTSQGRAYSPLHF	TGTGCCACCCTAACGTCACAGGGAAGGGCCTATTCACCCCTCCACTTT
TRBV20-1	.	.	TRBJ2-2	CSASFGSGELFF	TGCAGTGCTAGTTTTGGTAGCGGGGAGCTGTTTTTT
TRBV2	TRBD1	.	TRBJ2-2	CASKGAANTGELFF	TGTGCCAGCAAGGGGGCGGCGAACACCGGGGAGCTGTTTTTT